A single sample gave rise to the 22 T cell receptor beta chains below, sequenced in a study of T cell repertoires in cytomegalovirus infection. From the reads, TCRdb called clonotypes with MiXCR, one entry per CDR3 protein. The table lists 200,000 to 250,000 distinct CDR3 sequences, around 35% of them singletons. No antigen is known for these receptors. The material sequenced was CD8+ T cells from cultured PBMCs, taken from culture after CMV antigen stimulation. The receptors come from a human donor in good health (CMV status not recorded). Some clones in this sample may be carry-over from other donors' samples.

This clonotype has just a few counts. The chain links TRBV5-1 to TRBJ2-3; 7 positions agree with TRBD2. Germline-derived CDR1 and CDR2 are SGHRS and YFSETQ. With 0 bases clipped from V and 4 bases from J, the junction kept 5 bases outside the gene matches. CDR3 length: 15 residues. CDR3 DNA: TGCGCCAGCAGCTTGGCCGCGGGGGTCGCAGATACGCAGTATTTT. Translated, it gives CASSLAAGVADTQYF.

The rearrangement links TRBV10-3 to TRBJ2-5; a possible D gene is TRBD1 (5 bases). V was cut by 2 bases and J by 5 bases, with 15 bases left in between. Germline loops: CDR1 ENHRY, CDR2 SYGVKD. This CDR3 is 15 amino acids long. CDR3 nucleotide sequence: TGTGCCATCAGTGAGGTTCAGGGTTTCTGGGAGACCCAGTACTTC. Translated, it gives CAISEVQGFWETQYF.

This sequence joins TRBV12-3 or TRBV12-4 and TRBJ2-5, with D possibly TRBD1 on 6 matching bases. This CDR3 has 16 residues. Trimming took off 3 bases at V and 5 bases at J, with 19 bases between the two ends. The CDR3 DNA sequence: TGTGCCAGCAGTTTGGGGTGGACAGCTGGTGTGGAGACCCAGTACTTC. It translates to CASSLGWTAGVETQYF.

The rearrangement links TRBV27 to TRBJ2-7, with 7 bases fitting TRBD1. With V trimmed by 6 bases and J by 2 bases, 7 bases remained unmatched. The germline V gene encodes CDR1 MNHEY and CDR2 SMNVEV (reference sequence). This CDR3 has 14 amino acids. DNA for the CDR3: TGTGCCAGCAGCCCCGGGACAGTCGCCTACGAGCAGTACTTC. The encoded protein is CASSPGTVAYEQYF.

The chain carries TRBV7-8 and TRBJ1-5, with D uncertain. The V and J ends lost 2 bases and 4 bases respectively, with 6 bases between them. Germline V gives CDR1 SGHVS, CDR2 FQNEAQ. The CDR3 runs 13 residues. The CDR3 protein is CASSLRLNQPQHF. The CDR3 DNA reads as TGTGCCAGCAGCTTAAGGTTAAATCAGCCCCAGCATTTT.

This chain uses TRBV10-3 with TRBJ2-7; D is possibly TRBD2 (5 bases). This CDR3 contains 16 residues. With 2 bases removed from V and 0 bases from J, the gap between germline ends came to 14 bases. The germline CDR1 and CDR2 sequences are ENHRY and SYGVKD. The DNA of the CDR3 is TGTGCCATCAGTGAGCCTGAGGACGGGGTCTCCTACGAGCAGTACTTC. This translates into CAISEPEDGVSYEQYF.

This clonotype has only a few counts. This chain joins TRBV7-2 and TRBJ1-5, with D possibly TRBD1 on 6 matching bases. With 3 bases removed from V and 1 base from J, the gap between germline ends came to 13 bases. Germline V lookup: CDR1 SGHTA, CDR2 FQGNSA. The CDR3 sequence is 16 residues long. The DNA of the CDR3 is TGTGCCAGCAGCTTTCGTGCAGGGGTAAGCAATCAGCCCCAGCATTTT. Translation: CASSFRAGVSNQPQHF.

The chain employs TRBV9 and TRBJ2-5; D not certain. There are 15 residues in the CDR3. Germline CDR1 is SGDLS and CDR2 is YYNGEE. V shed 0 bases and J shed 5 bases, with 14 bases lying between them. The CDR3 here is CASSVATGVGETQYF. The CDR3 bases are TGTGCCAGCAGCGTAGCTACGGGCGTGGGGGAGACCCAGTACTTC.

This clonotype has ten or more counts. This chain connects TRBV7-2 to TRBJ2-7; weak D call: TRBD2 (6 bases). The CDR3 loop spans 15 amino acids. V was cut by 5 bases and J by 0 bases, with 14 bases left in between. Germline V gene sequence: CDR1 SGHTA, CDR2 FQGNSA. CDR3 DNA sequence: TGTGCCAGCAGCCTCGACCGGACTAACTCCTACGAGCAGTACTTC. It encodes CASSLDRTNSYEQYF.

This clonotype showed up just a few times. The V call is TRBV5-1, the J call TRBJ1-5; 9 positions match TRBD1. V shed 4 bases, J shed 9 bases, and the junction held 11 bases outside the gene matches. Germline CDR1 SGHRS, CDR2 YFSETQ. This CDR3 spans 15 amino acids. The CDR3 region has the DNA TGCGCCAGCAGCCCCGGGACAGGGTCTTTTCGGCCCCAGCATTTT. Translation: CASSPGTGSFRPQHF.

The chain recombines TRBV20-1 with TRBJ2-7, with 10 bases lining up with TRBD2. This CDR3 has 15 amino acids. V trimming: 5 bases; J trimming: 3 bases; junction bases outside the gene matches: 10. CDR1 DFQATT and CDR2 SNEGSKA come from the germline V gene (reference sequence). This CDR3 reads CSAADSGRSLYEQYF. As DNA, the CDR3 is TGCAGTGCTGCGGATAGCGGGAGGTCCCTCTACGAGCAGTACTTC.

The rearrangement joins TRBV7-8 to TRBJ1-5, with D tentatively TRBD1 (5 bases). CDR1 and CDR2 (germline): SGHVS, FQNEAQ. CDR3 length equals 14 residues. V was cut by 1 base and J by 9 bases, with 13 bases left in between. This CDR3 reads CASSLERSGGPQHF. The CDR3 DNA reads TGTGCCAGCAGCTTAGAAAGGAGTGGGGGGCCCCAGCATTTT.

The chain uses TRBV11-3 and TRBJ1-5; TRBD1 is a possible D gene (6 bases). V gave up 4 bases and J gave up 5 bases, with 18 bases separating them. The CDR3 sequence is 16 residues long. CDR1 and CDR2 (germline): SGHNT, YENEEA. CDR3 sequence (DNA): TGTGCCAGCAGCTCGAGCGCGGACAGCTATCATCAGCCCCAGCATTTT. This translates into CASSSSADSYHQPQHF.

The chain combines TRBV7-6 with TRBJ2-7, with D perhaps being TRBD1 or TRBD2 (5 bases each). This CDR3 contains 14 residues. In germline, CDR1 is SGHVS, CDR2 FNYEAQ. With 5 bases removed from V and 1 base from J, the gap between germline ends came to 12 bases. The CDR3 DNA sequence: TGTGCCAGCAGCCCCGGGACGAGATCCTACGAGCAGTACTTC. Protein sequence: CASSPGTRSYEQYF.

The table lists this clonotype with a few counts. The chain links TRBV7-8 to TRBJ1-4; no reliable D call. V shed 1 base and J shed 3 bases, with 9 bases lying between them. The germline V gene encodes CDR1 SGHVS and CDR2 FQNEAQ. This CDR3 contains 15 residues. CDR3 bases: TGTGCCAGCAGCTTAGACCCAGCCCCTAATGAAAAACTGTTTTTT. Translating gives CASSLDPAPNEKLFF.

This chain links TRBV27 with TRBJ1-5; D possibly corresponds to TRBD1 (5 bases). The germline CDR1 and CDR2 sequences are MNHEY and SMNVEV (reference sequence). This CDR3 comprises 17 residues. Trimming cost V 8 bases and J 1 base, with 21 bases left between them. The chain's CDR3 is CASSRTAGGASNQPQHF. The CDR3 DNA is TGTGCCAGCTCCAGGACCGCCGGTGGGGCCAGCAATCAGCCCCAGCATTTT.

This rearrangement joins TRBV18 to TRBJ2-1; TRBD2 aligns across 7 bases. Germline CDR1 is KGHSH and CDR2 is LQKENI. Losses at the gene ends were 2 bases for V and 0 bases for J; bases not matched to a gene: 16. There are 20 residues in the CDR3. As DNA, the CDR3 is TGTGCCAGCTCACCAAGCGGACTAGTTGGGGGGAGGCTCTCCTACAATGAGCAGTTCTTC. It codes for CASSPSGLVGGRLSYNEQFF.

This chain links TRBV28 with TRBJ2-1, with D perhaps matching TRBD2 (6 bases). The germline gives CDR1 MDHEN, CDR2 SYDVKM. The CDR3 is made up of 13 amino acids. Trimming shortened V by 6 bases and J by 4 bases, and 10 bases separated the two germline ends. CDR3 coding DNA: TGTGCCAGCAGCTGGGGAGGATACAATGAGCAGTTCTTC. Translating it yields CASSWGGYNEQFF.

This clonotype was found a few times. This chain links TRBV27 with TRBJ2-3; D is perhaps TRBD2 (5 bases). The CDR3 extends over 14 amino acids. Trimming stripped 1 base from V and 4 bases from J, with 9 bases between. The germline V gene encodes CDR1 MNHEY and CDR2 SMNVEV (reference sequence). As DNA, the CDR3 is TGTGCCAGCAGTTTATTGGGAGTCTCAGATACGCAGTATTTT. Translation gives CASSLLGVSDTQYF.

This chain uses TRBV11-3 with TRBJ1-1; 7 bases align to TRBD1. V shed 0 bases, J shed 6 bases, and the junction held 16 bases outside the gene matches. The CDR3 sequence is 18 residues long. The germline V gene has CDR1 SGHNT and CDR2 YENEEA. The CDR3: CASSLELSGRGGNAEAFF. The DNA for the CDR3 is TGTGCCAGCAGCTTAGAGCTCTCAGGGAGAGGGGGCAATGCTGAAGCTTTCTTT.

This clonotype came up a few times. CDR3 coding DNA: TGTGCCAGCAGGATCCAGGGGTGGGGAGGTGAGACCCAGTACTTC. Its protein is CASRIQGWGGETQYF. This chain joins TRBV6-1 and TRBJ2-5; possibly TRBD1 or TRBD2 for D (6 bases each). The CDR3 contains 15 residues. V was shortened by 6 bases and J by 5 bases, with 19 bases between the two germline ends. CDR1 is MNHNS, CDR2 SASEGT, per germline.

This clonotype appeared a single time. V and J are TRBV28 and TRBJ2-2; TRBD2 matches at 10 bases. V was pared by 3 bases and J by 4 bases, with 11 bases of the junction left unmatched. The CDR3 consists of 18 residues. Germline CDR1 and CDR2: MDHEN and SYDVKM. The chain's CDR3 is CASSFTKAGGWGTGELFF. For the CDR3, the DNA is TGTGCCAGCAGTTTTACAAAAGCGGGAGGGTGGGGCACCGGGGAGCTGTTTTTT.